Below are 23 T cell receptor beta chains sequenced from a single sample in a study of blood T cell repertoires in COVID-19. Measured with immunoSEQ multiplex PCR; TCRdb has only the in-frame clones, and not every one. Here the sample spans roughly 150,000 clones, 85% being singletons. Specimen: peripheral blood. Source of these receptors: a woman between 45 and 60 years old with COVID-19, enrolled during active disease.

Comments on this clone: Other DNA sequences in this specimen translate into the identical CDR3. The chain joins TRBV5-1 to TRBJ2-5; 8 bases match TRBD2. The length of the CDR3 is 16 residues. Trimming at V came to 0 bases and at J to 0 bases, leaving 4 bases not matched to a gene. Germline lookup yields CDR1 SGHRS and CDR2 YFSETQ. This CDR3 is CASSLEPAGDQETQYF. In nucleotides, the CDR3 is TGCGCCAGCAGCTTGGAGCCAGCGGGAGACCAAGAGACCCAGTACTTC.

CDR3 loop: CASSLAGTDFRVYGYTF. Here the CDR3 DNA reads TGCGCCAGCAGCTTGGCCGGGACTGACTTCAGGGTCTATGGCTACACCTTC. V is TRBV5-1 and J is TRBJ1-2, with D maybe TRBD1 (5 bases). Per germline, CDR1 SGHRS and CDR2 YFSETQ. V lost 0 bases and J 4 bases, leaving 19 bases between the germline ends. CDR3 length: 17 amino acids.

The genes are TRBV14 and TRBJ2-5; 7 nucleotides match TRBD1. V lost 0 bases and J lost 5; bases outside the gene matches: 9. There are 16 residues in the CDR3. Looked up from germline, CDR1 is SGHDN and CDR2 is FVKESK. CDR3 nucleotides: TGTGCCAGCAGCCAAGATACGAGGGGGCGAGGGGAGACCCAGTACTTC. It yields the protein CASSQDTRGRGETQYF. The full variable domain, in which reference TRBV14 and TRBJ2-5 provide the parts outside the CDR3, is EAGVTQFPSHSVIEKGQTVTLRCDPISGHDNLYWYRRVMGKEIKFLLHFVKESKQDESGMPNNRFLAERTGGTYSTLKVQPAELEDSGVYFCASSQDTRGRGETQYFGPGTRLLVL.

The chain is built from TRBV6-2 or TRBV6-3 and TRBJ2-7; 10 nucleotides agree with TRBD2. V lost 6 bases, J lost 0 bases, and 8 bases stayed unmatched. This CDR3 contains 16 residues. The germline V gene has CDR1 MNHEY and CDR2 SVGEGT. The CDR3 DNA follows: TGTGCCAGCAGCTCCCCCGGGACTAGCGACTCCTACGAGCAGTACTTC. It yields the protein CASSSPGTSDSYEQYF.

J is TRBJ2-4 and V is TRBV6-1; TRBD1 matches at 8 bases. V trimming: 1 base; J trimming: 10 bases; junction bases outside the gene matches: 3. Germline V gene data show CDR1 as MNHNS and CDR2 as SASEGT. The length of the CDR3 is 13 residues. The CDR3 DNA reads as TGTGCCAGCAGTGAAGGGACAGGGCGGATTCAGTACTTC. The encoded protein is CASSEGTGRIQYF.

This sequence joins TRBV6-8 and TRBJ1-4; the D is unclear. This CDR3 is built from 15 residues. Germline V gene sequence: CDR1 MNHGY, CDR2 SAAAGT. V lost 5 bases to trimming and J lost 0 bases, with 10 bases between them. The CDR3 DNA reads TGTGCCAGCAGTCCCACCGGGGCAACTAATGAAAAACTGTTTTTT. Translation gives CASSPTGATNEKLFF.

CDR3 DNA: TGTGCCAGCAGTGGACTACCGACAGGCTCCAATTCACCCCTCCACTTT. This gives the protein CASSGLPTGSNSPLHF. The chain couples TRBV6-1 to TRBJ1-6; possible D gene TRBD1, 6 bases. The ends were cut back, 4 bases at V and 7 bases at J, with 17 bases in the middle. CDR1 and CDR2 (germline): MNHNS, SASEGT. The CDR3 runs 16 residues.

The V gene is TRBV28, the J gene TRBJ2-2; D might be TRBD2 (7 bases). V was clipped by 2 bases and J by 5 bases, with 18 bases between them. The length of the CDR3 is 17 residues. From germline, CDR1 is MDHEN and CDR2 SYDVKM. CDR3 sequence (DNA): TGTGCCAGCAGTTTAAGCGGGACACCCGACGAAACCGGGGAGCTGTTTTTT. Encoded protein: CASSLSGTPDETGELFF.

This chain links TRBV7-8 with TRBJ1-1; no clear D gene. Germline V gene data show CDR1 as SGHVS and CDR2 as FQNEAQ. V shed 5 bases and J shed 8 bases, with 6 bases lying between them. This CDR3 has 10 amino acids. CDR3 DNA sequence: TGTGCCAGCAGCCGCCGGGAAGCTTTCTTT. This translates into CASSRREAFF.

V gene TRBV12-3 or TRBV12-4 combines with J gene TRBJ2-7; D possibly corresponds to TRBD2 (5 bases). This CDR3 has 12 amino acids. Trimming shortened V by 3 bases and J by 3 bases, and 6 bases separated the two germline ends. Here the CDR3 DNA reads TGTGCCAGCAGTTTTGGAGGCTACGAGCAGTACTTC. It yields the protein CASSFGGYEQYF.

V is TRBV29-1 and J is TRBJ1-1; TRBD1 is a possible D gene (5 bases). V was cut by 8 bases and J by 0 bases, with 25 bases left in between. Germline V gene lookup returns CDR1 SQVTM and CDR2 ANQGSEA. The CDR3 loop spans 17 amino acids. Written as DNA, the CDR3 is TGCAGCTTCCTCCGAGATGGGGCAGGGCGCATGAACACTGAAGCTTTCTTT. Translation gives CSFLRDGAGRMNTEAFF.

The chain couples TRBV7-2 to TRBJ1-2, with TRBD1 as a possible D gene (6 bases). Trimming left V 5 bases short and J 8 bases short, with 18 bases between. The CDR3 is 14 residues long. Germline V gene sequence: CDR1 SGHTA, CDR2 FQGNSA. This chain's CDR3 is CASSLGGGPGGYTF. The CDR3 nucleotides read TGTGCCAGCAGCCTGGGAGGGGGGCCGGGCGGCTACACCTTC.

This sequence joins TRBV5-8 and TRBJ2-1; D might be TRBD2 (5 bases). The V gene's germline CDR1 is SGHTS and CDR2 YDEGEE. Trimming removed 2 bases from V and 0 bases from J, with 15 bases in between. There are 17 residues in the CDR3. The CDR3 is CASSFKVGVRSYNEQFF. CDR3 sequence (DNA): TGTGCCAGCAGCTTTAAGGTCGGGGTGCGCTCCTACAATGAGCAGTTCTTC.

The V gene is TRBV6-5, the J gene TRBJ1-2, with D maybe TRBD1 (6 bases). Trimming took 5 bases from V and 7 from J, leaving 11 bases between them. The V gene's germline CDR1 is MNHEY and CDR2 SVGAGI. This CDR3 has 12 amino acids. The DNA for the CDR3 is TGTGCCAGCAGTCCAGACAGGTTTGGCTACACCTTC. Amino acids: CASSPDRFGYTF.

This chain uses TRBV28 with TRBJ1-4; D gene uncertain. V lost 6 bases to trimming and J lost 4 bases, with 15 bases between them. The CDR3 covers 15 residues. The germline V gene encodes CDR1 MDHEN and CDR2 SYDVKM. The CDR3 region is CASSPGSSNNEKLFF. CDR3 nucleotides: TGTGCCAGCAGCCCAGGAAGTTCCAATAATGAAAAACTGTTTTTT.

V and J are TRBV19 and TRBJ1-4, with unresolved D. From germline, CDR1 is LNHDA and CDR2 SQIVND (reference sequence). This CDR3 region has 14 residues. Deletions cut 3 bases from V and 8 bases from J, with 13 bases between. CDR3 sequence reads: CASSIPGVGEKLFF. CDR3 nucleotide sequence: TGTGCCAGTAGTATTCCCGGGGTTGGAGAAAAACTGTTTTTT.

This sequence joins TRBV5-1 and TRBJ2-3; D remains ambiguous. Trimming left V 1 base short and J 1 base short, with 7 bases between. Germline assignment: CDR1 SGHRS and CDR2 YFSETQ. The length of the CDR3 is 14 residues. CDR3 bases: TGCGCCAGCAGCTTGTATTCGGGCACAGATACGCAGTATTTT. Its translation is CASSLYSGTDTQYF.

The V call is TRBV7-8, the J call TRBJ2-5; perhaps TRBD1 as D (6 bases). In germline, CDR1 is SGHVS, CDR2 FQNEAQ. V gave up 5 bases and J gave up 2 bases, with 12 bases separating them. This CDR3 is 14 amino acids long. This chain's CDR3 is CASSPRTVQETQYF. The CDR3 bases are TGTGCCAGCAGCCCCCGGACAGTTCAAGAGACCCAGTACTTC.

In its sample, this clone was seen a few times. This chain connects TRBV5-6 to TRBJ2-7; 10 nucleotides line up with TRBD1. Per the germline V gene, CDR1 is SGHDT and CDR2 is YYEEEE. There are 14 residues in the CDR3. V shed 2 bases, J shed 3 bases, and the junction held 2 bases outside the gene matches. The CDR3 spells CASSLGTGVYEQYF. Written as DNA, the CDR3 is TGTGCCAGCAGCTTAGGGACAGGGGTCTACGAGCAGTACTTC.

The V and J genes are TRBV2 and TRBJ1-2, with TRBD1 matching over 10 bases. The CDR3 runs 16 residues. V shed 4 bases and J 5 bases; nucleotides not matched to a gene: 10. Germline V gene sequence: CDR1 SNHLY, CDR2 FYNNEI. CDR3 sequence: CASSGTGGPTGYGYTF. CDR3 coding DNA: TGTGCCAGCAGTGGGACAGGGGGTCCGACTGGATATGGCTACACCTTC.

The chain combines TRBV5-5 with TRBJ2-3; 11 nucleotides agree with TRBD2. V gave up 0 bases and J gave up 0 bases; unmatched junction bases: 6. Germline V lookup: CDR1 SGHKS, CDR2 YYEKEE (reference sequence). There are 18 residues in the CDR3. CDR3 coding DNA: TGTGCCAGCAGCTTGGTGGCTAGCGGGGGGTCCAGCACAGATACGCAGTATTTT. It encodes CASSLVASGGSSTDTQYF.

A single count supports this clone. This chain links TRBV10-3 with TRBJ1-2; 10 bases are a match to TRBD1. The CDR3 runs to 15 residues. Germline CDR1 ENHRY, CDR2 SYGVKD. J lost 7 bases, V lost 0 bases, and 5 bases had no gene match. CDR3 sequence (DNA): TGTGCCATCAGTGAGTCGAGGGACAGGGGTCCTGGCTACACCTTC. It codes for CAISESRDRGPGYTF.

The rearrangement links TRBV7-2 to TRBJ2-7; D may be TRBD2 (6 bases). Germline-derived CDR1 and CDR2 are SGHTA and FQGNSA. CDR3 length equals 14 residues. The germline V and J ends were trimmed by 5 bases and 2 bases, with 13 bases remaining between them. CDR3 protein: CASSEHGGPYEQYF. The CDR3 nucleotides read TGTGCCAGCAGCGAACACGGGGGTCCCTACGAGCAGTACTTC. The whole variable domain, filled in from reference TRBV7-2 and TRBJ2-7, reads GAGVSQSPSNKVTEKGKDVELRCDPISGHTALYWYRQSLGQGLEFLIYFQGNSAPDKSGLPSDRFSAERTGGSVSTLTIQRTQQEDSAVYLCASSEHGGPYEQYFGPGTRLTVT.